The clone carrying this T cell receptor (beta chain) was detected ten times or more. Its antigen is as yet unknown. The entry originates in a study of Graves' ophthalmopathy and Graves' hyperthyroidism. About the study: Researchers obtained peripheral blood at initial diagnosis, before any treatment had begun. Points from the study as a whole: Predictions made by the model for ophthalmopathy progression reached under 71% sensitivity and around 72% specificity. Blood also contained most of the expanded thyroid clonotypes above 0.001 frequency.

The CDR3 is 14 amino acids. Trimming cost V 5 bases and J 7 bases; bases outside gene matches: 8. Among the exclusions were patients with other autoimmune diseases, uncontrolled infections, pregnancy or lactation. The sequenced template was RNA, covering the TCR beta CDR3 region. A first-round RT-PCR used HTBI primers, followed by a second-round multiplex PCR. TCRdb independently ran MiXCR on the multiplex PCR reads; one entry per CDR3 protein. The profile shows about 370,000 distinct CDR3 sequences, about 18% of them singletons. The rearrangement uses TRBV12-3 or TRBV12-4 and TRBJ1-2; 9 bases agree with TRBD1. The receptor's source is an adult woman with stable Graves' hyperthyroidism. What was sequenced was peripheral blood. In DNA, the CDR3 is TGTGCCAGCAGTCTGACACAGGGGGCGGGTGGCTACACCTTC. This encodes CASSLTQGAGGYTF.